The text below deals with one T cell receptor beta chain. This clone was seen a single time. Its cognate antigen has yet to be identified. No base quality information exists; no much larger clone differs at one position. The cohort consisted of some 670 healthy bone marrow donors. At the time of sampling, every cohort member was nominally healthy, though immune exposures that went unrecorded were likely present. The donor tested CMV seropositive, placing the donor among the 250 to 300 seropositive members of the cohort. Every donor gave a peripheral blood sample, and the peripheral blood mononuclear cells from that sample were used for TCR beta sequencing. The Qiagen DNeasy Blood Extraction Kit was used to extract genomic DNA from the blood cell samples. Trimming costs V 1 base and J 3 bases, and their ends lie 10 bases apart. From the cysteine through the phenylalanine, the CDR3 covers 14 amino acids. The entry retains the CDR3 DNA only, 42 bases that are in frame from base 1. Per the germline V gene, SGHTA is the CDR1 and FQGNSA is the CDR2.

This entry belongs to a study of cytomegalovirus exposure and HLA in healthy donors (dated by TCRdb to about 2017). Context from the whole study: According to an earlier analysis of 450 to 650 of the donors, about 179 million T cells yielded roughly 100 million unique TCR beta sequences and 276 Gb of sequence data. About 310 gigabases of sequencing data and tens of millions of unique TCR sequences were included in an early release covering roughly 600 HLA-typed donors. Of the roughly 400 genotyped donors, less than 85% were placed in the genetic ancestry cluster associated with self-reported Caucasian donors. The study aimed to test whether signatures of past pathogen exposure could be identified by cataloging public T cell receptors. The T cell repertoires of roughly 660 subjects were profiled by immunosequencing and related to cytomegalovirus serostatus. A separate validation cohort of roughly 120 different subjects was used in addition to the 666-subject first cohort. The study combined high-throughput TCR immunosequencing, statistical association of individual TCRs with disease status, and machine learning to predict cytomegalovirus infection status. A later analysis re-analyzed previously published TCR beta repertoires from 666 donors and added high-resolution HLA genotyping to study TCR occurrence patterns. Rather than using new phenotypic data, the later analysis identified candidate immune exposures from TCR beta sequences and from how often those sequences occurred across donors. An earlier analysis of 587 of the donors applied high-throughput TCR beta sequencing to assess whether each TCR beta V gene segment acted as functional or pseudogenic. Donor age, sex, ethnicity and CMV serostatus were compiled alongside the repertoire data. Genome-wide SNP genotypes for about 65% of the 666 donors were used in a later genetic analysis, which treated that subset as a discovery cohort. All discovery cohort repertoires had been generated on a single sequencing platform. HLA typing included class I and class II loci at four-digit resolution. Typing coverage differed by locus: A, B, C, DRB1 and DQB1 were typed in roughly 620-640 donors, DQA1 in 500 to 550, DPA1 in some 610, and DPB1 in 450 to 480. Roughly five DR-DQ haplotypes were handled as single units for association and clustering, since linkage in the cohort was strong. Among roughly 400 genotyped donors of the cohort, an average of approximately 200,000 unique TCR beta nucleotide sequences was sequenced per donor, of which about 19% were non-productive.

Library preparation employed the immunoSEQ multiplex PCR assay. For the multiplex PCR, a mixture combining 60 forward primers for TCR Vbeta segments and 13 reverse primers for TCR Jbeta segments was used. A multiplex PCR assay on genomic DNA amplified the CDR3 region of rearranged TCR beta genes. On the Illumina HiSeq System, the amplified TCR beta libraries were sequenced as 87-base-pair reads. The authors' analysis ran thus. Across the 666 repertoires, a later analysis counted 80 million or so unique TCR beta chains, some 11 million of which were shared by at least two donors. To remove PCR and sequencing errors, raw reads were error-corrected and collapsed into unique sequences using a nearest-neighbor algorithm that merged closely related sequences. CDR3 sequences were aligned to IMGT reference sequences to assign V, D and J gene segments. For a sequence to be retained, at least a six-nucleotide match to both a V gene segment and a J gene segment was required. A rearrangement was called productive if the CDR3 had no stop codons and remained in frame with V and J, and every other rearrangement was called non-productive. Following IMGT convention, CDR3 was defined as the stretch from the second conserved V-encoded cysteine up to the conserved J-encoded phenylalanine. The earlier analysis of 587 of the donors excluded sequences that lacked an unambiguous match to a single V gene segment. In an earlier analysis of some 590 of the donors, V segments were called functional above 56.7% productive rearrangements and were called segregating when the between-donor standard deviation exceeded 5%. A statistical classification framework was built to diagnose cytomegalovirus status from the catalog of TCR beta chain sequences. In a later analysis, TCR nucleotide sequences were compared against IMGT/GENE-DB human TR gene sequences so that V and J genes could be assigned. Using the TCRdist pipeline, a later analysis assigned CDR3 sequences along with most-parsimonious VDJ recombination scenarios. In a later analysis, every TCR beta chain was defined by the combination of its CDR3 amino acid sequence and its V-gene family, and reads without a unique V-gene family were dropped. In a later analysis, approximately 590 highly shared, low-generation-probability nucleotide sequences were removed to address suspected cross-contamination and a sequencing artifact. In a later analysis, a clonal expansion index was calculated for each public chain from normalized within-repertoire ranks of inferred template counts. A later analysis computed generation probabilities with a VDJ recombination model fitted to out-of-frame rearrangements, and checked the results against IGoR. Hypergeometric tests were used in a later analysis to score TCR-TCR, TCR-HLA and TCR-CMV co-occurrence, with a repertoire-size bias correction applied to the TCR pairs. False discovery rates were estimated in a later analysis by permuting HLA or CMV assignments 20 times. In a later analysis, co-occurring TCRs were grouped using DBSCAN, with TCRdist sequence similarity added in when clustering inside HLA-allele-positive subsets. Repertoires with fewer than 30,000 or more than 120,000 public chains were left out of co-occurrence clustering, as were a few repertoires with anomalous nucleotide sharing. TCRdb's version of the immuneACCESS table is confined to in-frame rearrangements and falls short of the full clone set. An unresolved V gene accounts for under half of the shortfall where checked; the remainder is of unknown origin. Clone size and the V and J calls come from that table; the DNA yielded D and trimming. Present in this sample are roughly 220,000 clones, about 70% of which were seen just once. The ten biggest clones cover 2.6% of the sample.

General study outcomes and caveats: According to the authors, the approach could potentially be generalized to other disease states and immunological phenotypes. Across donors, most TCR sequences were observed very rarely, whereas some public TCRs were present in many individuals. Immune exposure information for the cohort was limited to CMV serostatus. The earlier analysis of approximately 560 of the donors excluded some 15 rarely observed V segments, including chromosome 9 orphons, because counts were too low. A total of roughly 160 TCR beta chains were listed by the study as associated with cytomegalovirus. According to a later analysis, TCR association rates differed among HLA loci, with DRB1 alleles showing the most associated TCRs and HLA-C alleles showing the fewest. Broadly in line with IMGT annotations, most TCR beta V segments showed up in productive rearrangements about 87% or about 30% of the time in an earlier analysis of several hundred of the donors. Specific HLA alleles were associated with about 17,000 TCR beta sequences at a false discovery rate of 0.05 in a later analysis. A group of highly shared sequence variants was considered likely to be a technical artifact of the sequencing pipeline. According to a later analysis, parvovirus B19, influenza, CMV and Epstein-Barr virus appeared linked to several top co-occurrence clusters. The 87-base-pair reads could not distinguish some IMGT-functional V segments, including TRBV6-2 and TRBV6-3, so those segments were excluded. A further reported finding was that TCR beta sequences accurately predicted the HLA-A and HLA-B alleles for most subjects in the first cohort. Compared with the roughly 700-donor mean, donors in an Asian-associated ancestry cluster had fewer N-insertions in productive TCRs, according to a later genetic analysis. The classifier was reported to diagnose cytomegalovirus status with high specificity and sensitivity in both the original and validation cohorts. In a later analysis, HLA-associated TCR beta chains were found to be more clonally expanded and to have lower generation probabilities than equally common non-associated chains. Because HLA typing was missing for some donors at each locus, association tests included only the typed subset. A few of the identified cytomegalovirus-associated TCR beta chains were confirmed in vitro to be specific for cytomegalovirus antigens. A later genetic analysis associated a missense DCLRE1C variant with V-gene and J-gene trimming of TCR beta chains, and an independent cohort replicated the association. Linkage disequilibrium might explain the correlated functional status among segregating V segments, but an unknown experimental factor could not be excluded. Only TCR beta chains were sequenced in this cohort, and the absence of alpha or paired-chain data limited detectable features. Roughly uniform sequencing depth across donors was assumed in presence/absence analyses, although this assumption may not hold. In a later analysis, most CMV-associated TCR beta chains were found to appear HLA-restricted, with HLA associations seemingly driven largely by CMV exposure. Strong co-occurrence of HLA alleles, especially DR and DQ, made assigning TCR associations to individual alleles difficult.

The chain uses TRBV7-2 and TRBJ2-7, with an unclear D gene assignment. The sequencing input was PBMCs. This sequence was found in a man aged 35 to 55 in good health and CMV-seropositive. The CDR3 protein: CASSLVTPSYEQYF. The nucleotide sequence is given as TGTGCCAGCAGCTTAGTAACCCCTAGCTACGAGCAGTACTTC.